This T cell receptor beta chain was recovered during a study of cytomegalovirus exposure and HLA in healthy donors. The PCR had 60 Vbeta and 13 Jbeta primers. The table came from immunoSEQ multiplex PCR; TCRdb's copy has only in-frame clones and leaves some out. The sample carries just over 200,000 clones, 75% to 85% recorded once. Germline values: CDR1 MNHNS, CDR2 SASEGT. The CDR3 runs to 13 residues. Trimming cost V 4 bases and J 7 bases; bases outside gene matches: 4. This sequence originates from a woman aged 40 to 50 in good health and CMV-seronegative. The gene calls are TRBV6-1 and TRBJ1-5; TRBD1 aligns across 7 bases. Sequencing was done on a sample of PBMCs. The CDR3 region is CASSVDRFQPQHF. The CDR3 DNA sequence: TGTGCCAGCAGTGTGGACAGGTTCCAGCCCCAGCATTTT.